This is a list of T cell receptor beta chains from one sample in a study of tumor-infiltrating lymphocytes in primary liver carcinoma. TCRdb independently ran MiXCR on the multiplex PCR reads; one entry per CDR3 protein. Among around 170,000 distinct CDR3 sequences listed, over 45% were seen once. Sequenced: peripheral blood. The receptors were sampled from a middle-aged man with primary liver carcinoma and hepatitis B virus infection. Each CDR3 is given with its conserved first and last residue. The D gene is left open where the match is weak. Rows may omit the clone size; those that give it use once, few, many or a size class.

D gene	V gene	J gene	clone size	CDR3 DNA	CDR3 protein
-	TRBV11-2	TRBJ2-3	-	TGTGCCAGCAGAAACCGGACAGAGGGATTCACAGATACGCAGTATTTT	CASRNRTEGFTDTQYF
-	TRBV11-2	TRBJ2-3	many	TGTGCCAGCAGCTTAGAGAGGTACGGCGGAGGTACGCAGTATTTT	CASSLERYGGGTQYF
TRBD2	TRBV14	TRBJ2-7	-	TGTGCCAGCAGCCAAGGGACTAGCGGATTATTTTACGAGCAGTACTTC	CASSQGTSGLFYEQYF
TRBD1	TRBV18	TRBJ2-7	-	TGTGCCAGCTCACCGGGACAGTTGACTACTACCTACGAGCAGTACTTC	CASSPGQLTTTYEQYF
-	TRBV6-1	TRBJ2-2	-	TGTGCCAGCAGTGTACAGCACACCGGGGAGCTGTTTTTT	CASSVQHTGELFF
-	TRBV4-1	TRBJ2-7	-	TGCGCCAGCAGCCAAGATAGGGGGATTAAGGGCTACGAGCAGTACTTC	CASSQDRGIKGYEQYF
-	TRBV29-1	TRBJ2-1	-	TGCAGCGTAAGGACCTACAATGAGCAGTTCTTC	CSVRTYNEQFF
TRBD1	TRBV29-1	TRBJ2-5	-	TGCAGCGTTGAAGTTTTTGGGGACAGGGTCTTTTCAGAGACCCAGTACTTC	CSVEVFGDRVFSETQYF
TRBD1	TRBV24-1	TRBJ1-2	-	TGTGCCACCAGTCAGGGGGATCCTGCCCTAAAAGGGGCCTATGGCTACACCTTC	CATSQGDPALKGAYGYTF
-	TRBV12-3/TRBV12-4	TRBJ2-1	many	TGTGCCAGCGGGGCAGGCGTCTCCTACAATGAGCAGTTCTTC	CASGAGVSYNEQFF
TRBD1	TRBV29-1	TRBJ2-6	-	TGCAGCGTTGAGGAAACAGGGGACAGGCGTACGTCAGGGGCCAACGTCCTGACTTTC	CSVEETGDRRTSGANVLTF
TRBD2	TRBV4-1	TRBJ2-5	many	TGCGCCAGCAGCCCGTACCGGGACTATGGGGAGACCCAGTACTTC	CASSPYRDYGETQYF
TRBD2	TRBV11-3	TRBJ2-1	-	TGTGCCAGCAGCTTACCAGTGACTAGCGGGAGAGGTGTGCAGTTCTTC	CASSLPVTSGRGVQFF
-	TRBV11-2	TRBJ2-7	-	TGTGCCAACATCTTAGAAGGGGACGAGCAGTACTTC	CANILEGDEQYF
TRBD1	TRBV30	TRBJ1-1	-	TGTGCCTGGAGTCCGTGGGACAGTGGGGCTTTCTTT	CAWSPWDSGAFF
-	TRBV28	TRBJ1-4	-	TGTGCCACATTACAGGAAAAACTGTTTTTT	CATLQEKLFF
TRBD2	TRBV29-1	TRBJ2-1	-	TGCAGCGAGGGACTAGCGGCAGGGGGGAATGAGCAGTTCTTC	CSEGLAAGGNEQFF
TRBD2	TRBV10-3	TRBJ2-7	many	TGTGCCATCAGTTATACCGGGACTAGCGAACTTTACGAGCAGTACTTC	CAISYTGTSELYEQYF
-	TRBV4-2	TRBJ1-3	few	TGTGCCAGCAGCCAAGAATTGACGATATTCAACTCTGGAAACACCATATATTTT	CASSQELTIFNSGNTIYF
-	TRBV12-3/TRBV12-4	TRBJ1-1	-	TGTGCCAGCAGCAGCGGGGTAAGCACTGAAGCTTTCTTT	CASSSGVSTEAFF
-	TRBV28	TRBJ2-3	-	TGTGCCAGCAGTTCTAGTCTCCCCACAGATACGCAGTATTTT	CASSSSLPTDTQYF
-	TRBV6-6	TRBJ1-2	few	TGTGCCAGCAGTTACTACGGGGGCTACACCTTC	CASSYYGGYTF
TRBD2	TRBV4-2	TRBJ2-1	-	TGTGCCAGCAGCCAAGCTGGGACTAGCGGGTACAATGAGCAGTTCTTC	CASSQAGTSGYNEQFF
-	TRBV5-8	TRBJ1-5	many	TGTGCCAGCAGCGCAGGGAGGGATCAGCCCCAGCATTTT	CASSAGRDQPQHF
TRBD1	TRBV29-1	TRBJ2-7	-	TGCAGCGTTGAGGGACAGGGTTTGGGCGAGCAGTACTTC	CSVEGQGLGEQYF
-	TRBV12-3/TRBV12-4	TRBJ1-5	-	TGTGCCAGCAGTCTGGGCCTCGGTCAGCCCCAGCATTTT	CASSLGLGQPQHF
-	TRBV6-2/TRBV6-3	TRBJ2-1	few	TGTGCCAGCAGTTACCAACTAGTTAGTGAGCAGTTCTTC	CASSYQLVSEQFF
-	TRBV11-2	TRBJ1-2	-	TGTGCCAGCAGCAACCATATCAATCACCGGGACGCCATCTATGGCTACACCTTC	CASSNHINHRDAIYGYTF
-	TRBV11-2	TRBJ2-7	-	TGTGCCAGCAGACCCCGAATACTCTCTGCCTACGAGCAGTACTTC	CASRPRILSAYEQYF
-	TRBV29-1	TRBJ1-5	many	TGCAGCGTTGCCGGTAGCAATCAGCCCCAGCATTTT	CSVAGSNQPQHF
TRBD2	TRBV4-2	TRBJ2-5	-	TGTGCCAGCAGCCAAGGAAGCGGGAGGGCCCTGGAGACCCAGTACTTC	CASSQGSGRALETQYF